Described below is a single T cell receptor beta chain sequence and its context. Libraries were prepared by immunoSEQ multiplex PCR; TCRdb keeps only in-frame clonotypes and omits some of them. The table shows 60,000 to 65,000 clones, with roughly 84% occurring only once. The sample originates from a study of blood T cell repertoires in COVID-19. With 4 bases removed from V and 11 bases from J, the gap between germline ends came to 6 bases. The CDR3 sequence is 11 residues long. V usage is TRBV12-3 or TRBV12-4 and J usage is TRBJ1-6; no clear D. The sequencing input was peripheral blood. The receptor was derived from a woman aged 60-70 years with acute or convalescent COVID-19. CDR3 amino acids: CASSSPAPLHF. The CDR3 region has the DNA TGTGCCAGCAGTTCTCCCGCACCCCTCCACTTT.